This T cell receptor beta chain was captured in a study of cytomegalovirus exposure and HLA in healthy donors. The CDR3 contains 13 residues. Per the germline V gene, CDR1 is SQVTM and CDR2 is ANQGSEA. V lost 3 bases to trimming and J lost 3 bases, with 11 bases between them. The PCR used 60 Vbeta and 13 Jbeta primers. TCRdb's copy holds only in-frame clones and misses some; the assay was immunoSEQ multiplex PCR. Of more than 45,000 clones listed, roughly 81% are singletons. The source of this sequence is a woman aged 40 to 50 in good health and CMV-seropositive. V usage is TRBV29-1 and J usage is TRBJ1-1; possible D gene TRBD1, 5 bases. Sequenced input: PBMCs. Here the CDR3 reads CSVDGGEDTEAFF. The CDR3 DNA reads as TGCAGCGTTGACGGGGGGGAGGACACTGAAGCTTTCTTT.